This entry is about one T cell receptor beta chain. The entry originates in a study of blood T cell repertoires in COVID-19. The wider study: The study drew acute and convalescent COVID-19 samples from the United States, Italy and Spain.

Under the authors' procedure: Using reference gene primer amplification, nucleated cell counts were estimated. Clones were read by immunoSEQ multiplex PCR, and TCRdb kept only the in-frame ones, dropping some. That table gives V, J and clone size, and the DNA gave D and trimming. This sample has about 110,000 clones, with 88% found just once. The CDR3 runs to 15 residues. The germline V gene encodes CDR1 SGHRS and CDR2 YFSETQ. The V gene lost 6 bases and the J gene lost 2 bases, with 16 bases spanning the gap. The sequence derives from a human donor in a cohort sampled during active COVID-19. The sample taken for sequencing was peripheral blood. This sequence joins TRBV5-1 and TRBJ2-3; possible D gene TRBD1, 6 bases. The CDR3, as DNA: TGCGCCAGCATCCTTACGGGACAACCCACAGATACGCAGTATTTT. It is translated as CASILTGQPTDTQYF.